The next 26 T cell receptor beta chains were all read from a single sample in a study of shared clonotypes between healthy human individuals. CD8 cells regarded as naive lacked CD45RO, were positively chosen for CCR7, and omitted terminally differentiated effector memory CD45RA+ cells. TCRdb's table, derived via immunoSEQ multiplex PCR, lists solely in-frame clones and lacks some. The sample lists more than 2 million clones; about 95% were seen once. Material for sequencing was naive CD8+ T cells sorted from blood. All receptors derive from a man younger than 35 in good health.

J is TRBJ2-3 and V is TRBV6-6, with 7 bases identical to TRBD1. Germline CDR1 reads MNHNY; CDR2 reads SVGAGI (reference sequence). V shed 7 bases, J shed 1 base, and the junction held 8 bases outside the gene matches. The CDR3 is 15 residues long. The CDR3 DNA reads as TGTGCCAGCATTAGGGACAGTTCTCGCACAGATACGCAGTATTTT. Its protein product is CASIRDSSRTDTQYF.

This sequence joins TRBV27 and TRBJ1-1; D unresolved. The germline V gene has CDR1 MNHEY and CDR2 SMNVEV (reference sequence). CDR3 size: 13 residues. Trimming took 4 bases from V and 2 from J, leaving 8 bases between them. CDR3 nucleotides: TGTGCCAGCAGTTCGGAGTTTAACACTGAAGCTTTCTTT. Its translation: CASSSEFNTEAFF.

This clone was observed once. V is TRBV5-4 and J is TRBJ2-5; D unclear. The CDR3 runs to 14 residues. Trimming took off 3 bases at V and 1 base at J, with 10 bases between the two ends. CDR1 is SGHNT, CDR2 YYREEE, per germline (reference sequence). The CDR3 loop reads CASSYDLSQETQYF. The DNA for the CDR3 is TGTGCCAGCAGCTACGACTTATCCCAAGAGACCCAGTACTTC.

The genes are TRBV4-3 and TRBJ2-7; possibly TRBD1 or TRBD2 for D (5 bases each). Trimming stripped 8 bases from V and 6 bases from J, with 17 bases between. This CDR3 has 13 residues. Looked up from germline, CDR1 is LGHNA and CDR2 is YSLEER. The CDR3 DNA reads TGCGCCAGCTCCCTGGACGGGGCCGTCGAGCAGTACTTC. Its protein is CASSLDGAVEQYF.

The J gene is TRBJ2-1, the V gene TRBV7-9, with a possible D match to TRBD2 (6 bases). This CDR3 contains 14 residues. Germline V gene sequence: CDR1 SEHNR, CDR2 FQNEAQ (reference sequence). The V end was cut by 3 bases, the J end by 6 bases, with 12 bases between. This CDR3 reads CASSFGGEGNEQFF. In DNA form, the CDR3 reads TGTGCCAGCAGCTTCGGGGGAGAGGGCAATGAGCAGTTCTTC.

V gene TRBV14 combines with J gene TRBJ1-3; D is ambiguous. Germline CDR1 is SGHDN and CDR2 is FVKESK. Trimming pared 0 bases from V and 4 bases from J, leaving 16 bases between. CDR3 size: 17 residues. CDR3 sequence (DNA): TGTGCCAGCAGCCAAGATGGTCAGATTCTCTCAGGAAACACCATATATTTT. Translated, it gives CASSQDGQILSGNTIYF.

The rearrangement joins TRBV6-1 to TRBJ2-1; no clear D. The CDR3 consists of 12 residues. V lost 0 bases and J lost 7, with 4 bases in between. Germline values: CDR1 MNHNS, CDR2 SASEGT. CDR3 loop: CASSEAFNEQFF. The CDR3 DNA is TGTGCCAGCAGTGAAGCGTTTAATGAGCAGTTCTTC.

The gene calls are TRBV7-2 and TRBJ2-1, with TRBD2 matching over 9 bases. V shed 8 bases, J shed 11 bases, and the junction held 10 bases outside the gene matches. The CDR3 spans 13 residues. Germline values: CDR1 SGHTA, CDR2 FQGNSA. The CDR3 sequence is CASRPSGTLKQFF. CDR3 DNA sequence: TGTGCCAGCCGACCTAGCGGGACTCTGAAGCAGTTCTTC.

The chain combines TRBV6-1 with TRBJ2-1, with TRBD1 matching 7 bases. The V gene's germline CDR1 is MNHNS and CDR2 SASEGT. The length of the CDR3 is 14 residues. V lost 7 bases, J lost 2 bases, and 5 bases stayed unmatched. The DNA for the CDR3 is TGTGCCAGCACTGGGACAGCCGCCTACAATGAGCAGTTCTTC. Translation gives CASTGTAAYNEQFF.

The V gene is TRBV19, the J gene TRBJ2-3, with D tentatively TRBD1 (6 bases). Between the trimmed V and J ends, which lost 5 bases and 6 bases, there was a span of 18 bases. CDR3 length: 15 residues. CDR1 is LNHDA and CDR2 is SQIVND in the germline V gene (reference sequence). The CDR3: CASSPWTAGGDTQYF. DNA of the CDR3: TGTGCCAGTAGTCCCTGGACAGCTGGCGGCGATACGCAGTATTTT. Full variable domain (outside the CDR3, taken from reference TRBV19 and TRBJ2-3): DGGITQSPKYLFRKEGQNVTLSCEQNLNHDAMYWYRQDPGQGLRLIYYSQIVNDFQKGDIAEGYSVSREKKESFPLTVTSAQKNPTAFYLCASSPWTAGGDTQYFGPGTRLTVL.

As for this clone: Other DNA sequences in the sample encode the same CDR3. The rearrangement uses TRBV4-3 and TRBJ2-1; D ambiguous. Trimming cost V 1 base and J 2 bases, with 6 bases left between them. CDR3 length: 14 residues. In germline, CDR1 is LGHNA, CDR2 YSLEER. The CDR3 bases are TGCGCCAGCAGCCAAGGTTTAGCCTACAATGAGCAGTTCTTC. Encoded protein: CASSQGLAYNEQFF.

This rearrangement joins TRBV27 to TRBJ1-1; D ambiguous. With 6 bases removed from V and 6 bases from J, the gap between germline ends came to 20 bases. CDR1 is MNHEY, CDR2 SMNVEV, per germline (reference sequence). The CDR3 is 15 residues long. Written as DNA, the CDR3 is TGTGCCAGCAGGCCCCTGGAGGGATTGGATGCTGAAGCTTTCTTT. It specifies CASRPLEGLDAEAFF.

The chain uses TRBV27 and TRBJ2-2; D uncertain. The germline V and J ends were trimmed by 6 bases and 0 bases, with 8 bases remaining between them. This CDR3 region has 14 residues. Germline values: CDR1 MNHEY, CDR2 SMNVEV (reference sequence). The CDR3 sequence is CASSHTANTGELFF. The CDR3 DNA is TGTGCCAGCAGCCACACAGCGAACACCGGGGAGCTGTTTTTT.

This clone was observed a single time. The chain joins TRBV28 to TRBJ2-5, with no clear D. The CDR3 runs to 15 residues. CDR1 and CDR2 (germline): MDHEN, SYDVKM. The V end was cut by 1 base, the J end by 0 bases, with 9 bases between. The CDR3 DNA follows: TGTGCCAGCAGTTTATTAAAAACCGACCAAGAGACCCAGTACTTC. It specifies CASSLLKTDQETQYF.

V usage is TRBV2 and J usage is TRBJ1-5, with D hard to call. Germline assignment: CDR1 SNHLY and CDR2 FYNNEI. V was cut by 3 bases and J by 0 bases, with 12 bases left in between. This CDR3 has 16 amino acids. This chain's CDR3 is CASSDTRGNSNQPQHF. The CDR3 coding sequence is TGTGCCAGCAGTGATACTCGAGGAAATAGCAATCAGCCCCAGCATTTT. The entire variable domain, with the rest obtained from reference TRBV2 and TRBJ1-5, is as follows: EPEVTQTPSHQVTQMGQEVILRCVPISNHLYFYWYRQILGQKVEFLVSFYNNEISEKSEIFDDQFSVERPDGSNFTLKIRSTKLEDSAMYFCASSDTRGNSNQPQHFGDGTRLSIL.

CDR3 loop: CASSPGGALGEYNSPLHF. For the CDR3, the DNA is TGCGCCAGCAGCCCCGGGGGAGCGTTGGGGGAATATAATTCACCCCTCCACTTT. The chain links TRBV4-1 to TRBJ1-6; tentatively, D is TRBD1 (5 bases). V was cut by 4 bases and J by 4 bases, with 20 bases left in between. Germline CDR1 is MGHRA and CDR2 is YSYEKL. This CDR3 spans 18 amino acids.

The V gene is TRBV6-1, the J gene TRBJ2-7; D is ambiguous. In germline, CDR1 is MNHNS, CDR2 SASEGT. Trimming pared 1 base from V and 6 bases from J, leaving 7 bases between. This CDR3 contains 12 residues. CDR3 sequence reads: CASSEVLGEQYF. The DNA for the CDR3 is TGTGCCAGCAGTGAAGTACTGGGCGAGCAGTACTTC.

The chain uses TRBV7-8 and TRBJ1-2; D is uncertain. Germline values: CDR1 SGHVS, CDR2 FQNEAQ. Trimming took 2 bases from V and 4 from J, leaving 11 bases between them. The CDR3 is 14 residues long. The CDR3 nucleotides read TGTGCCAGCAGCTTATTCCCCGTCTCCTATGGCTACACCTTC. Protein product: CASSLFPVSYGYTF.

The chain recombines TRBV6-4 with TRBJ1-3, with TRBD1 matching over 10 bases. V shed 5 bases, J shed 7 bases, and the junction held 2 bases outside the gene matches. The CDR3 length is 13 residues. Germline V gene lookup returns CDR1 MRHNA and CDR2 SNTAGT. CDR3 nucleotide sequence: TGTGCCAGCAGTCCGGACAGGGGGAACACCATATATTTT. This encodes CASSPDRGNTIYF.

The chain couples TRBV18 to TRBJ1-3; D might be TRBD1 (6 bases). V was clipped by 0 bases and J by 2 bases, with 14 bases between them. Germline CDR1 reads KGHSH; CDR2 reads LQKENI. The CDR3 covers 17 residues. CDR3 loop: CASSPPRGESTGNTIYF. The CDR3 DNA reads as TGTGCCAGCTCACCACCGAGGGGGGAGAGTACTGGAAACACCATATATTTT.

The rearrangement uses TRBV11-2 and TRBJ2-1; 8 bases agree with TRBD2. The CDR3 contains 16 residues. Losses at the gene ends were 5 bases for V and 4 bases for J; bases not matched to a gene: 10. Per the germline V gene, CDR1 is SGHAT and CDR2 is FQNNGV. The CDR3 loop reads CASSQGLASLYNEQFF. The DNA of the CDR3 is TGTGCCAGCAGCCAAGGACTAGCTTCTTTATACAATGAGCAGTTCTTC.

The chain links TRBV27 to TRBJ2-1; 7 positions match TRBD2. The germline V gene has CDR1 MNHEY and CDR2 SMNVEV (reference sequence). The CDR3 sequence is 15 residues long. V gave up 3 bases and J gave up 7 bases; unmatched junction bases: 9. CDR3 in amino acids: CASSFSGVLRNEQFF. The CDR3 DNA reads TGTGCCAGCAGTTTCAGCGGGGTGCTGAGGAATGAGCAGTTCTTC.

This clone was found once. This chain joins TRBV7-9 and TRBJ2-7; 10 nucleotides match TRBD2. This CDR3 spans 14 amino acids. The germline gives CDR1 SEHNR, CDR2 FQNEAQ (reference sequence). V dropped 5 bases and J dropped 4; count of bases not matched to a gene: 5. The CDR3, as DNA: TGTGCCAGCAGCCACCCTAGCGGGGGTTACGAGCAGTACTTC. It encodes CASSHPSGGYEQYF. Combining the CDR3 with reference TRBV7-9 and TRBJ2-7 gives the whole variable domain DTGVSQNPRHKITKRGQNVTFRCDPISEHNRLYWYRQTLGQGPEFLTYFQNEAQLEKSRLLSDRFSAERPKGSFSTLEIQRTEQGDSAMYLCASSHPSGGYEQYFGPGTRLTVT.

The chain's CDR3 is CASSTWGLAYEQYF. The CDR3 bases are TGTGCCAGCAGCACTTGGGGCCTAGCCTACGAGCAGTACTTC. The V call is TRBV21-1, the J call TRBJ2-7; the DNA was not used to check the table's D call, TRBD1. TRBV21-1 is a documented pseudogene. This CDR3 spans 14 amino acids.

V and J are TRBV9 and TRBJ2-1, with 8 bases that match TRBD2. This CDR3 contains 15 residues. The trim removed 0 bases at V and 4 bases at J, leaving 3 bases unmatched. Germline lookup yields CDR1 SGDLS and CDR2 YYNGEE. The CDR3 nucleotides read TGTGCCAGCAGCGTAGCGACTAGCGCTTACAATGAGCAGTTCTTC. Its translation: CASSVATSAYNEQFF.

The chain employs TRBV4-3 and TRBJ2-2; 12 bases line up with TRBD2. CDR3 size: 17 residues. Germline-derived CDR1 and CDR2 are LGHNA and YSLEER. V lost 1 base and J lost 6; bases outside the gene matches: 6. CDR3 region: CASSQGLAGVESGELFF. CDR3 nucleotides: TGCGCCAGCAGCCAAGGACTAGCGGGAGTTGAATCCGGGGAGCTGTTTTTT.